This T cell receptor (beta chain) came from a study of human T cells and chemical hapten exposure. Study overall: For the roughly 26-week duration of the study, patients were given weekly doses of diphenylcyclopropenone on the scalp. Study results and limitations: Donors' alopecia may make their immune response differ from healthy people's.

The germline CDR1 and CDR2 sequences are SGHTA and FQGNSA. J gave up 10 bases and V 4 bases, and 6 bases lay outside the gene matches. The CDR3 covers 15 residues. Time point reported: pre-sensitization, week 0. Treatment defined: therapeutic diphenylcyclopropenone sensitization with weekly scalp DPC. Whole blood, unfractionated, served as the material for total RNA extraction. This clonotype was seen more than once but under ten times. Its target is unknown. MiXCR, run by TCRdb on the RACE reads, gives a single entry per CDR3 protein. The data contain more than 100,000 distinct CDR3 sequences, less than 15% of them singletons.

This clonotype was sampled from a woman younger than 35 with alopecia areata. Some clones in this sample may be carry-over from other donors' samples. The chain employs TRBV7-2 and TRBJ1-6; 11 bases map to TRBD1. This specimen was whole blood, taken in connection with sensitization to the hapten diphenylcyclopropenone (DPC). CDR3: CASSSDRGPGSPLHF. As DNA, the CDR3 is TGTGCCAGCAGCTCGGACAGGGGGCCAGGATCACCCCTCCACTTT.